The next 32 T cell receptor beta chains were all read from a single sample in a study of control samples from healthy donors and cancer patients. Clones were read by immunoSEQ multiplex PCR, and TCRdb kept only the in-frame ones, dropping some. The sample carries 100,000 or so clones, about 89% recorded once. Sequenced input: blood. All receptors come from a man aged 25-40 years in good health.

This chain links TRBV30 with TRBJ2-1; TRBD2 matches at 12 bases. The junction had 11 bases not matched to a gene; V was cut back by 3 bases and J by 8 bases. Germline V gene lookup returns CDR1 GTSNPN and CDR2 SVGIG (reference sequence). The CDR3 sequence is 16 residues long. CDR3 sequence: CAWSRLAGGFSDEQFF. For the CDR3, the DNA is TGTGCCTGGAGCAGGCTAGCGGGAGGGTTTAGCGATGAGCAGTTCTTC.

The chain joins TRBV25-1 to TRBJ1-2, with TRBD1 matching over 8 bases. CDR1 MGHDK and CDR2 SYGVNS come from the germline V gene. V lost 7 bases and J lost 4; bases outside the gene matches: 5. The CDR3 runs to 13 residues. CDR3 region: CASTGTGFYGYTF. The CDR3 bases are TGTGCCAGCACTGGGACAGGTTTCTATGGCTACACCTTC.

The chain carries TRBV9 and TRBJ2-3, with D unresolved. This CDR3 is built from 13 residues. V was clipped by 4 bases and J by 1 base, with 7 bases between them. Per the germline V gene, CDR1 is SGDLS and CDR2 is YYNGEE. The CDR3 DNA is TGTGCCAGCAGCCCTCTCGGCACAGATACGCAGTATTTT. Residues: CASSPLGTDTQYF. The complete variable domain, with remaining parts taken from reference TRBV9 and TRBJ2-3, reads DSGVTQTPKHLITATGQRVTLRCSPRSGDLSVYWYQQSLDQGLQFLIQYYNGEERAKGNILERFSAQQFPDLHSELNLSSLELGDSALYFCASSPLGTDTQYFGPGTRLTVL.

V gene TRBV5-1 combines with J gene TRBJ2-4, with TRBD2 matching 11 bases. V was pared by 4 bases and J by 8 bases, with 5 bases of the junction left unmatched. CDR1 and CDR2 from the germline V gene are SGHRS and YFSETQ. This CDR3 region has 14 residues. CDR3 loop: CASSQTSGIDIQYF. The CDR3 DNA reads TGCGCCAGCAGCCAGACTAGCGGGATTGACATTCAGTACTTC.

This chain uses TRBV24-1 with TRBJ2-2; tentatively, D is TRBD2 (6 bases). The CDR3 is 13 residues long. Trimming shortened V by 7 bases and J by 7 bases, and 12 bases separated the two germline ends. Germline CDR1 and CDR2: KGHDR and SFDVKD. In nucleotides, the CDR3 is TGTGCCACCAGAGGACGGGGAGGCGGGGAGCTGTTTTTT. This translates into CATRGRGGGELFF.

This chain links TRBV5-4 with TRBJ2-1, with 12 bases matching TRBD2. V was clipped by 2 bases and J by 8 bases; unmatched bases: 5. This CDR3 region has 15 residues. CDR1 and CDR2 (germline): SGHNT, YYREEE (reference sequence). Written as DNA, the CDR3 is TGTGCCAGCAGCTTACTAGCGGGAGGTATCCATGAGCAGTTCTTC. This gives the protein CASSLLAGGIHEQFF.

This clone occurred once. This chain uses TRBV19 with TRBJ1-5, with D maybe TRBD1 (6 bases). Per germline, CDR1 LNHDA and CDR2 SQIVND (reference sequence). The CDR3 loop spans 14 amino acids. V was shortened by 7 bases and J by 5 bases, with 15 bases between the two germline ends. The CDR3 DNA reads as TGTGCCAGTATGGTGGACAGTCCTCATCAGCCCCAGCATTTT. Amino acid sequence: CASMVDSPHQPQHF.

V and J are TRBV30 and TRBJ1-1; D uncertain. Germline V gene lookup returns CDR1 GTSNPN and CDR2 SVGIG (reference sequence). The CDR3 runs to 11 residues. The V end lost 4 bases, the J end lost 3 bases, and 6 bases lay between the germline ends. This chain's CDR3 is CAWIRHTEAFF. In DNA form, the CDR3 reads TGTGCCTGGATCCGACACACTGAAGCTTTCTTT. Full variable domain (remainder filled in from reference TRBV30 and TRBJ1-1): SQTIHQWPATLVQPVGSPLSLECTVEGTSNPNLYWYRQAAGRGLQLLFYSVGIGQISSEVPQNLSASRPQDRQFILSSKKLLLSDSGFYLCAWIRHTEAFFGQGTRLTVV.

The chain joins TRBV5-4 to TRBJ2-3; D may be TRBD2 (7 bases). The CDR3 consists of 15 residues. Trimming removed 7 bases from V and 1 base from J, with 16 bases in between. Looked up from germline, CDR1 is SGHNT and CDR2 is YYREEE (reference sequence). This CDR3 reads CASSPGGLRTDTQYF. CDR3 nucleotides: TGTGCCAGCTCCCCGGGGGGCTTACGCACAGATACGCAGTATTTT.

This chain links TRBV7-9 with TRBJ1-1; possibly TRBD1 for D (6 bases). Germline-derived CDR1 and CDR2 are SEHNR and FQNEAQ (reference sequence). Between the trimmed V and J ends, which lost 2 bases and 4 bases, there was a span of 8 bases. This CDR3 spans 13 amino acids. This CDR3 is CASSLRGGTEAFF. Written as DNA, the CDR3 is TGTGCCAGCAGCTTAAGGGGGGGCACTGAAGCTTTCTTT.

The V gene is TRBV2, the J gene TRBJ1-1; 11 bases map to TRBD1. In germline, CDR1 is SNHLY, CDR2 FYNNEI. After removal of 10 bases from V and 10 bases from J, the junction contained 5 bases not matched to a gene. The CDR3 is made up of 11 amino acids. The CDR3: CATGQGEVAFF. The CDR3 DNA is TGTGCCACGGGACAGGGGGAAGTAGCTTTCTTT.

On this clone: Other DNA sequences of this sample code for an identical CDR3. In nucleotides, the CDR3 is TGCGCCAGCAGTGGTCGTGGAGCGGGGGGGCTTAACACCGGGGAGCTGTTTTTT. It yields the protein CASSGRGAGGLNTGELFF. The rearrangement links TRBV10-1 to TRBJ2-2; 10 bases are a match to TRBD2. The CDR3 loop spans 18 amino acids. The germline V gene has CDR1 WNHNN and CDR2 SYGVQD (reference sequence). V lost 4 bases and J lost 2; bases outside the gene matches: 10.

The rearrangement joins TRBV7-9 to TRBJ1-2, with D unclear. V lost 5 bases and J lost 2, with 9 bases in between. The germline V gene encodes CDR1 SEHNR and CDR2 FQNEAQ (reference sequence). There are 13 residues in the CDR3. The CDR3 loop reads CASSPTPNYGYTF. The CDR3, as DNA: TGTGCCAGCAGCCCCACACCAAACTATGGCTACACCTTC.

The rearrangement links TRBV28 to TRBJ1-1, with no clear D. The CDR3 runs 14 residues. Trimming took 2 bases from V and 3 from J, leaving 10 bases between them. The germline CDR1 and CDR2 sequences are MDHEN and SYDVKM. For the CDR3, the DNA is TGTGCCAGCAGTTTAGGGCAGGTATACACTGAAGCTTTCTTT. This gives the protein CASSLGQVYTEAFF.

This clone was observed a single time. This chain joins TRBV11-2 and TRBJ2-5; D remains ambiguous. Trimming shortened V by 8 bases and J by 4 bases, and 14 bases separated the two germline ends. Per the germline V gene, CDR1 is SGHAT and CDR2 is FQNNGV. CDR3 length: 13 residues. The CDR3 DNA reads TGTGCCAGCCACGTGAGAGGTGGAGAGACCCAGTACTTC. Translation: CASHVRGGETQYF. The whole variable domain, filled in from reference TRBV11-2 and TRBJ2-5, reads EAGVAQSPRYKIIEKRQSVAFWCNPISGHATLYWYQQILGQGPKLLIQFQNNGVVDDSQLPKDRFSAERLKGVDSTLKIQPAKLEDSAVYLCASHVRGGETQYFGPGTRLLVL.

Notes on this clone: The junction differs from germline at one of its ends, possibly a read error. This sequence joins TRBV11-1 and TRBJ2-1; 9 nucleotides align to TRBD2. This CDR3 contains 15 residues. Per germline, CDR1 SGHAT and CDR2 FQDESV (reference sequence). In DNA form, the CDR3 reads TGTGCCAGCAGCCTAGCGGGGAGATCCACCAATGAGCAGTTCTTC. The encoded protein is CASSLAGRSTNEQFF.

The chain's CDR3 is CASSIEGQPQHF. The CDR3 nucleotides are TGTGCCAGTAGTATAGAAGGTCAGCCCCAGCATTTT. This chain connects TRBV19 to TRBJ1-5; D is unresolved. The CDR3 runs to 12 residues. Per the germline V gene, CDR1 is LNHDA and CDR2 is SQIVND (reference sequence). Trimming removed 0 bases from V and 6 bases from J, with 3 bases in between.

The count of this clone is one. The rearrangement links TRBV3-1 (or the pseudogene TRBV3-2) to TRBJ2-5, with D unclear. The CDR3 length is 15 residues. Germline lookup yields CDR1 LGHDT and CDR2 YNNKEL (reference sequence). V lost 8 bases and J 4 bases, leaving 20 bases between the germline ends. CDR3 DNA: TGTGCCAGCTCAACCAGAAAGGGTGGGTCAGAGACCCAGTACTTC. Translating gives CASSTRKGGSETQYF.

V and J are TRBV5-4 and TRBJ2-1; D is unresolved. The CDR3 runs to 14 residues. Trimming left V 3 bases short and J 1 base short, with 8 bases between. Germline CDR1 SGHNT, CDR2 YYREEE (reference sequence). This chain's CDR3 is CASSSPSSYNEQFF. The CDR3 region has the DNA TGTGCCAGCAGCTCACCATCATCCTACAATGAGCAGTTCTTC.

The V call is TRBV6-2 or TRBV6-3, the J call TRBJ2-5, with D unclear. Trimming removed 2 bases from V and 2 bases from J, with 3 bases in between. The CDR3 runs 12 residues. CDR1 MNHEY and CDR2 SVGEGT come from the germline V gene. The CDR3 protein is CASSYPQETQYF. The CDR3 DNA reads TGTGCCAGCAGTTACCCTCAAGAGACCCAGTACTTC.

The chain has TRBV25-1 and TRBJ2-5; no clear D. Germline loops: CDR1 MGHDK, CDR2 SYGVNS. This CDR3 is built from 14 residues. V gave up 1 base and J gave up 5 bases, with 11 bases separating them. The CDR3 nucleotides are TGTGCCAGCAGTGAATTAGTAGGGTACGAGACCCAGTACTTC. This encodes CASSELVGYETQYF.

The J gene is TRBJ2-7, the V gene TRBV4-3, with a weak D call TRBD1 (6 bases). Germline assignment: CDR1 LGHNA and CDR2 YSLEER. This CDR3 spans 15 amino acids. The V end was cut by 0 bases, the J end by 1 base, with 10 bases between. The CDR3 region is CASSQDYRESYEQYF. CDR3 in DNA: TGCGCCAGCAGCCAAGATTACAGGGAATCCTACGAGCAGTACTTC.

This chain connects TRBV27 to TRBJ1-3, with unresolved D. The CDR3 spans 16 residues. Germline loops: CDR1 MNHEY, CDR2 SMNVEV (reference sequence). The germline V and J ends were trimmed by 2 bases and 0 bases, with 11 bases remaining between them. This CDR3 is CASSLIPLSSGNTIYF. CDR3 bases: TGTGCCAGCAGTTTAATACCCCTTAGCTCTGGAAACACCATATATTTT.

The V and J genes are TRBV9 and TRBJ2-1; maybe TRBD2 (5 bases). V gave up 0 bases and J gave up 0 bases, with 7 bases separating them. The CDR3 is 15 residues long. The germline CDR1 and CDR2 sequences are SGDLS and YYNGEE. The CDR3 reads CASSVGGLSYNEQFF. CDR3 DNA: TGTGCCAGCAGCGTAGGCGGACTCTCCTACAATGAGCAGTTCTTC.

The chain employs TRBV19 and TRBJ2-2, with a tentative D call TRBD1 (5 bases). The CDR3 runs 14 residues. CDR1 is LNHDA, CDR2 SQIVND, per germline (reference sequence). V was clipped by 7 bases and J by 4 bases, with 13 bases between them. CDR3 residues: CASTGARATGELFF. CDR3 coding DNA: TGTGCCAGTACTGGGGCCAGGGCCACCGGGGAGCTGTTTTTT. Combining the CDR3 with reference TRBV19 and TRBJ2-2 gives the whole variable domain DGGITQSPKYLFRKEGQNVTLSCEQNLNHDAMYWYRQDPGQGLRLIYYSQIVNDFQKGDIAEGYSVSREKKESFPLTVTSAQKNPTAFYLCASTGARATGELFFGEGSRLTVL.

The J gene is TRBJ1-6, the V gene TRBV27, with 7 bases lining up with TRBD1. CDR1 is MNHEY, CDR2 SMNVEV, per germline (reference sequence). The CDR3 length is 17 residues. V lost 4 bases, J lost 4 bases, and 10 bases stayed unmatched. DNA of the CDR3: TGTGCCAGCAGTTCATCCCCGACAGGGAGTTATAATTCACCCCTCCACTTT. This sequence encodes CASSSSPTGSYNSPLHF.

The count of this clone is one. The chain carries TRBV5-5 and TRBJ1-2; D not certain. This CDR3 is built from 15 residues. Germline V CDR1 and CDR2: SGHKS, YYEKEE (reference sequence). V lost 4 bases, J lost 5 bases, and 18 bases lay in between. The CDR3 reads CASSPRPGGLYGYTF. DNA of the CDR3: TGTGCCAGCAGCCCCAGGCCGGGTGGGTTATATGGCTACACCTTC.

This chain connects TRBV2 to TRBJ2-3; perhaps D is TRBD1 or TRBD2 (5 bases each). CDR1 is SNHLY, CDR2 FYNNEI, per germline. Deletions cut 7 bases from V and 1 base from J, with 15 bases between. The CDR3 has 15 amino acids. CDR3 sequence reads: CASTLSGRGTDTQYF. CDR3 sequence (DNA): TGTGCCAGCACCTTATCAGGGCGGGGCACAGATACGCAGTATTTT.

V and J are TRBV6-2 or TRBV6-3 and TRBJ1-1; D unclear. The V end was cut by 5 bases, the J end by 11 bases, with 15 bases between. This CDR3 region has 12 residues. Germline-derived CDR1 and CDR2 are MNHEY and SVGEGT. In DNA, the CDR3 is TGTGCCAGCAGTCGAGGTCCCGGTCCGGCTTTCTTT. Translating gives CASSRGPGPAFF.

This sequence joins TRBV28 and TRBJ2-7; 8 bases map to TRBD2. The germline CDR1 and CDR2 sequences are MDHEN and SYDVKM. The V and J ends lost 7 bases and 7 bases, in that order; junction bases with no gene match: 3. The length of the CDR3 is 11 residues. CDR3: CASNRGGEQYF. The CDR3 coding sequence is TGTGCCAGCAACCGCGGGGGGGAGCAGTACTTC.

This clone has more than one count but fewer than ten. The CDR3 sequence is CASSFGRLNTGELFF. Here the CDR3 DNA reads TGTGCCAGCAGTTTCGGCAGGCTCAACACCGGGGAGCTGTTTTTT. This chain links TRBV28 with TRBJ2-2; D is uncertain. Per the germline V gene, CDR1 is MDHEN and CDR2 is SYDVKM. The CDR3 runs 15 residues. Trimming left V 3 bases short and J 2 bases short, with 10 bases between.

The J gene is TRBJ1-3, the V gene TRBV9; no definite D call. Trimming shortened V by 0 bases and J by 0 bases, and 4 bases separated the two germline ends. CDR1 is SGDLS and CDR2 is YYNGEE in the germline V gene. The CDR3 runs 14 residues. The CDR3 is CASSVVDSGNTIYF. CDR3 in DNA: TGTGCCAGCAGCGTAGTGGACTCTGGAAACACCATATATTTT. Full variable domain (missing parts from reference TRBV9 and TRBJ1-3): DSGVTQTPKHLITATGQRVTLRCSPRSGDLSVYWYQQSLDQGLQFLIQYYNGEERAKGNILERFSAQQFPDLHSELNLSSLELGDSALYFCASSVVDSGNTIYFGEGSWLTVV.